A selection of T cell receptor beta chains follows, all from one sample in a study of CD8 T cells in Susac syndrome. TCRdb processed the immunoSEQ multiplex PCR reads anew with MiXCR; each CDR3 protein has one entry. Of 200,000 or so distinct CDR3 sequences listed, approximately 95% are singletons. The specimen was CD4+ T cells from PBMCs. The source is a human donor with Susac syndrome. CDR3s include the opening cysteine and the closing phenylalanine or tryptophan. The D gene is left open where the match is weak. The listing skips clone size in some rows; elsewhere it reads once, few, many or a size class.

d_call: TRBD2
v_call: TRBV2
clone_size: NA
j_call: TRBJ2-1
cdr3_aa: CASSEARSGGDEQFF
cdr3_nt: TGTGCCAGCAGTGAAGCTAGAAGCGGGGGCGATGAGCAGTTCTTC

d_call: NA
v_call: TRBV10-3
clone_size: NA
j_call: TRBJ2-3
cdr3_aa: CAISDPIWNTQYF
cdr3_nt: TGTGCCATCAGTGACCCTATATGGAATACGCAGTATTTT

d_call: NA
v_call: TRBV20-1
clone_size: NA
j_call: TRBJ2-2
cdr3_aa: CSARNPGSNTGELFF
cdr3_nt: TGCAGTGCTAGGAACCCGGGATCGAACACCGGGGAGCTGTTTTTT

d_call: NA
v_call: TRBV20-1
clone_size: NA
j_call: TRBJ1-5
cdr3_aa: CSANRGGWDQPQHF
cdr3_nt: TGCAGTGCAAATAGGGGAGGTTGGGATCAGCCCCAGCATTTT

d_call: TRBD1
v_call: TRBV28
clone_size: NA
j_call: TRBJ2-3
cdr3_aa: CASRLRQGTSTDTQYF
cdr3_nt: TGTGCCAGCAGGCTCCGACAGGGTACCAGCACAGATACGCAGTATTTT

d_call: NA
v_call: TRBV21-1
clone_size: NA
j_call: TRBJ2-7
cdr3_aa: CASSKGSWTGETYEQYF
cdr3_nt: TGTGCCAGCAGCAAAGGATCTTGGACAGGGGAAACCTACGAGCAGTACTTC

d_call: NA
v_call: TRBV20-1
clone_size: once
j_call: TRBJ2-7
cdr3_aa: CSVGGEGRGEQYF
cdr3_nt: TGCAGTGTTGGGGGCGAGGGGCGAGGGGAGCAGTACTTC

d_call: TRBD1
v_call: TRBV7-6
clone_size: once
j_call: TRBJ2-5
cdr3_aa: CASRRTGSGETQYF
cdr3_nt: TGTGCCAGCAGACGGACAGGGTCGGGGGAGACCCAGTACTTC

d_call: NA
v_call: TRBV7-9
clone_size: NA
j_call: TRBJ2-3
cdr3_aa: CASSLLADTQYF
cdr3_nt: TGTGCCAGCAGCTTGTTGGCAGATACGCAGTATTTT

d_call: TRBD1
v_call: TRBV9
clone_size: NA
j_call: TRBJ2-5
cdr3_aa: CASSVGPGTGEETQYF
cdr3_nt: TGTGCCAGCAGCGTCGGTCCCGGGACAGGGGAAGAGACCCAGTACTTC

d_call: TRBD1
v_call: TRBV7-2
clone_size: NA
j_call: TRBJ2-3
cdr3_aa: CASSQTGISTDTQYF
cdr3_nt: TGTGCCAGCAGCCAGACAGGGATTAGCACAGATACGCAGTATTTT

d_call: TRBD1
v_call: TRBV14
clone_size: few
j_call: TRBJ2-5
cdr3_aa: CASSPGQGETQYF
cdr3_nt: TGTGCCAGCAGCCCGGGACAGGGTGAGACCCAGTACTTC

d_call: NA
v_call: TRBV30
clone_size: NA
j_call: TRBJ2-5
cdr3_aa: CAWSVTPQGSSPQYF
cdr3_nt: TGTGCCTGGAGTGTAACTCCACAAGGGTCCTCTCCCCAGTACTTC

d_call: NA
v_call: TRBV18
clone_size: NA
j_call: TRBJ1-1
cdr3_aa: CASSPPGGPGEAFF
cdr3_nt: TGTGCCAGCTCACCACCTGGGGGGCCAGGTGAAGCTTTCTTT

d_call: NA
v_call: TRBV6-5
clone_size: NA
j_call: TRBJ1-6
cdr3_aa: CASSSPPRSPLHF
cdr3_nt: TGTGCCAGCAGTTCCCCGCCGCGGTCACCCCTCCACTTT

d_call: TRBD1
v_call: TRBV12-3/TRBV12-4
clone_size: NA
j_call: TRBJ1-2
cdr3_aa: CASSQGADGYTF
cdr3_nt: TGTGCCAGCAGCCAGGGGGCCGATGGCTACACCTTC

d_call: NA
v_call: TRBV28
clone_size: NA
j_call: TRBJ2-7
cdr3_aa: CASSSRGEQYF
cdr3_nt: TGTGCCAGCAGCTCAAGGGGGGAGCAGTACTTC

d_call: NA
v_call: TRBV20-1
clone_size: NA
j_call: TRBJ1-4
cdr3_aa: CSVPGGGDEKLFF
cdr3_nt: TGCAGTGTTCCGGGAGGGGGGGATGAAAAACTGTTTTTT

d_call: NA
v_call: TRBV7-8
clone_size: NA
j_call: TRBJ2-1
cdr3_aa: CASSFPGTRHLEFF
cdr3_nt: TGTGCCAGCAGCTTCCCGGGGACTCGCCATCTGGAGTTCTTC

d_call: TRBD1
v_call: TRBV7-3
clone_size: NA
j_call: TRBJ1-2
cdr3_aa: CASSPNGGTGGGYTF
cdr3_nt: TGTGCCAGCAGCCCTAACGGGGGGACAGGGGGTGGCTACACCTTC

d_call: NA
v_call: TRBV10-3
clone_size: NA
j_call: TRBJ2-4
cdr3_aa: CAISESGLRNIQYF
cdr3_nt: TGTGCCATCAGTGAGTCGGGCCTGAGAAACATTCAGTACTTC

d_call: NA
v_call: TRBV3-1
clone_size: NA
j_call: TRBJ2-1
cdr3_aa: CASSQDKGPLDEQFF
cdr3_nt: TGTGCCAGCAGCCAAGATAAGGGCCCGCTAGATGAGCAGTTCTTC